The 14 T cell receptor beta chains below come from one sample, sequenced in a study of blood T cell repertoires in COVID-19 (dated by TCRdb to about 2020). The library was produced with the immunoSEQ multiplex PCR assay. The table comes from immuneACCESS by way of TCRdb, which keeps in-frame sequences with V and J called. Part of the clones is missing from these tables; in studies checked, under half for an unresolved V gene and the rest for unknown reasons. The sample contains 130,000 or so clones, 84% of them found a single time. The ten largest make up 3.9% of the sample. The sequenced material came from PBMCs or T cells enriched from blood (not recorded which). The receptors here all came from a woman in her twenties or thirties who had recovered from COVID-19.

The gene calls are TRBV27 and TRBJ2-4; no reliable D call. Trimming pared 6 bases from V and 0 bases from J, leaving 15 bases between. This CDR3 has 16 amino acids. CDR1 and CDR2 (germline): MNHEY, SMNVEV (reference sequence). This CDR3 is CASSPLRSLAKNIQYF. The CDR3 DNA reads TGTGCCAGCAGCCCACTAAGAAGCCTAGCCAAAAACATTCAGTACTTC.

V usage is TRBV28 and J usage is TRBJ2-3; 9 nucleotides agree with TRBD1. Trimming took 5 bases from V and 2 from J; bases not matched to a gene: 20. The CDR3 loop spans 20 amino acids. CDR1 MDHEN and CDR2 SYDVKM come from the germline V gene. The CDR3 nucleotides are TGTGCCAGCAGTCCTTTACAGGGGGCGACTGGCTCCGGGCTCACAGATACGCAGTATTTT. This gives the protein CASSPLQGATGSGLTDTQYF.

The CDR3 bases are TGTGCCAGCAGCTTGGCGACTAGACAGGGTCTTGAAGCTTTCTTT. Translation gives CASSLATRQGLEAFF. The genes are TRBV5-6 and TRBJ1-1, with 7 nucleotides matching TRBD1. CDR1 is SGHDT, CDR2 YYEEEE, per germline. This CDR3 comprises 15 residues. V was pared by 0 bases and J by 7 bases, with 9 bases of the junction left unmatched.

This rearrangement joins TRBV13 to TRBJ2-3, with a possible D match to TRBD2 (6 bases). The germline V and J ends were trimmed by 2 bases and 2 bases, with 17 bases remaining between them. Germline-derived CDR1 and CDR2 are PRHDT and FYEKMQ (reference sequence). CDR3 length: 17 amino acids. CDR3 in amino acids: CASSLKLGTSFTDTQYF. The CDR3, as DNA: TGTGCCAGCAGCTTAAAATTGGGGACTTCCTTCACAGATACGCAGTATTTT.

The chain carries TRBV9 and TRBJ2-1; 9 nucleotides line up with TRBD2. Germline values: CDR1 SGDLS, CDR2 YYNGEE. The CDR3 is 16 amino acids. V shed 3 bases and J 4 bases; nucleotides not matched to a gene: 8. CDR3 coding DNA: TGTGCCAGCAGCGGGGAGACGGGACTAGCTTACAATGAGCAGTTCTTC. Translation gives CASSGETGLAYNEQFF.

The gene calls are TRBV7-2 and TRBJ2-5; 8 nucleotides match TRBD2. Germline CDR1 and CDR2: SGHTA and FQGNSA. This CDR3 contains 15 residues. V shed 2 bases, J shed 2 bases, and the junction held 4 bases outside the gene matches. CDR3 amino acids: CASSLSLAAQETQYF. The CDR3 DNA follows: TGTGCCAGCAGCTTATCACTAGCGGCACAAGAGACCCAGTACTTC.

The genes are TRBV28 and TRBJ2-7; 12 bases map to TRBD2. The V gene end was trimmed by 4 bases and the J gene end by 4 bases; junction bases not matched to a gene: 5. Germline V gives CDR1 MDHEN, CDR2 SYDVKM. CDR3 length: 15 amino acids. DNA of the CDR3: TGTGCCAGCAGTTCACTAGCGGGAGGAAGATACGAGCAGTACTTC. Its translation: CASSSLAGGRYEQYF.

The chain links TRBV19 to TRBJ2-2; D is perhaps TRBD2 (7 bases). Germline values: CDR1 LNHDA, CDR2 SQIVND (reference sequence). V lost 7 bases, J lost 4 bases, and 22 bases lay in between. The CDR3 totals 17 residues. CDR3: CASTPGGQARSTGELFF. CDR3 nucleotides: TGTGCCAGTACCCCGGGGGGACAAGCTCGGAGCACCGGGGAGCTGTTTTTT.

This clone was recorded once. The rearrangement links TRBV19 to TRBJ1-2; D might be TRBD1 (6 bases). There are 14 residues in the CDR3. CDR1 and CDR2 from the germline V gene are LNHDA and SQIVND (reference sequence). V was trimmed by 2 bases and J by 3 bases, leaving 10 bases between them. This CDR3 reads CASSISGVDYGYTF. In DNA form, the CDR3 reads TGTGCCAGTAGTATATCAGGGGTTGACTATGGCTACACCTTC. The full variable domain, rest sourced from reference TRBV19 and TRBJ1-2, is DGGITQSPKYLFRKEGQNVTLSCEQNLNHDAMYWYRQDPGQGLRLIYYSQIVNDFQKGDIAEGYSVSREKKESFPLTVTSAQKNPTAFYLCASSISGVDYGYTFGSGTRLTVV.

DNA of the CDR3: TGTGCCAGCAGCCAAATGGGAGACTATGGCTACACCTTC. It encodes CASSQMGDYGYTF. The chain links TRBV7-3 to TRBJ1-2, with unresolved D. There are 13 residues in the CDR3. Germline lookup yields CDR1 SGHTA and CDR2 FQGTGA. Trimming left V 5 bases short and J 3 bases short, with 10 bases between.

This sequence joins TRBV2 and TRBJ1-2; perhaps TRBD1 as D (6 bases). The CDR3 totals 13 residues. The V and J ends lost 8 bases and 5 bases respectively, with 15 bases between them. Germline CDR1 SNHLY, CDR2 FYNNEI. This chain's CDR3 is CASWEGGRYGYTF. The DNA for the CDR3 is TGTGCCAGCTGGGAGGGGGGCCGGTATGGCTACACCTTC. The entire variable domain, with the rest obtained from reference TRBV2 and TRBJ1-2, is as follows: EPEVTQTPSHQVTQMGQEVILRCVPISNHLYFYWYRQILGQKVEFLVSFYNNEISEKSEIFDDQFSVERPDGSNFTLKIRSTKLEDSAMYFCASWEGGRYGYTFGSGTRLTVV.

The J gene is TRBJ2-1, the V gene TRBV6-2 or TRBV6-3; 9 bases line up with TRBD2. Germline V lookup: CDR1 MNHEY, CDR2 SVGEGT. This CDR3 spans 17 amino acids. V was clipped by 6 bases and J by 0 bases; unmatched bases: 9. The CDR3 protein is CASSRRLAVSSYNEQFF. CDR3 nucleotide sequence: TGTGCCAGCAGCCGTCGACTAGCGGTTAGCTCCTACAATGAGCAGTTCTTC.

The CDR3 is CASSLRGTGNTEAFF. The CDR3 nucleotides are TGCGCCAGCAGCTTGAGGGGGACGGGGAACACTGAAGCTTTCTTT. V and J are TRBV5-1 and TRBJ1-1, with D possibly being TRBD1 (6 bases). CDR3 length: 15 residues. The germline V gene encodes CDR1 SGHRS and CDR2 YFSETQ. V lost 1 base, J lost 1 base, and 11 bases lay in between.

This clone appeared once. V usage is TRBV5-1 and J usage is TRBJ2-7; D is possibly TRBD2 (6 bases). Deletions cut 4 bases from V and 3 bases from J, with 14 bases between. The CDR3 covers 14 residues. Looked up from germline, CDR1 is SGHRS and CDR2 is YFSETQ. The CDR3 region is CASSPGGRDYEQYF. The CDR3 DNA follows: TGCGCCAGCAGCCCCGGAGGGAGAGACTACGAGCAGTACTTC. The variable domain in full, completed from reference TRBV5-1 and TRBJ2-7, reads KAGVTQTPRYLIKTRGQQVTLSCSPISGHRSVSWYQQTPGQGLQFLFEYFSETQRNKGNFPGRFSGRQFSNSRSEMNVSTLELGDSALYLCASSPGGRDYEQYFGPGTRLTVT.